The entry below describes one T cell receptor beta chain. Its specificity is not known. Other nucleotide sequences from this sample produce the same CDR3. Germline loops: CDR1 MRHNA, CDR2 SNTAGT. CDR3 size: 13 residues. V was cut by 3 bases and J by 1 base, with 6 bases left in between. Assay: immunoSEQ multiplex PCR; the TCRdb copy retains only in-frame clones and omits some. The data show roughly 45,000 clones, around 77% seen once. These data originate in a study of PD-1 blockade in mismatch repair-deficient tumors. General study results and limits: After pembrolizumab, tumor-resident clones rose rapidly, then generally contracted before radiologic responses.

The sample here was PBMCs, taken before pembrolizumab treatment. The chain recombines TRBV6-4 with TRBJ1-1, with a weak D call TRBD1 (5 bases). The clonotype comes from an adult with mismatch repair-deficient cancer. CDR3 coding DNA: TGTGCCAGCAGTGAGGGACGGAACACTGAAGCTTTCTTT. Translating gives CASSEGRNTEAFF.